The 13 T cell receptor beta chains below were found in one sample sequenced in a study of human versus mouse CDR3 diversity and MHC coevolution. Method: immunoSEQ multiplex PCR; TCRdb's copy keeps in-frame clones and lacks some. The profile covers fewer than 80,000 clones, with just under 95% appearing a single time and around 0.15% taken by the ten largest. Sample: naive CD4+ T cells from blood. Subset in this sample: CD45RO-negative CD62L-positive naive CD4 T cells. The source of these receptors is a person between 25 and 70 years old in good health.

This sequence joins TRBV27 and TRBJ2-3, with a tentative D call TRBD2 (5 bases). Germline values: CDR1 MNHEY, CDR2 SMNVEV (reference sequence). CDR3 length: 15 residues. The ends were cut back, 3 bases at V and 0 bases at J, with 10 bases in the middle. The CDR3 loop is CASSFLALSTDTQYF. DNA for the CDR3: TGTGCCAGCAGTTTCCTAGCCCTTAGCACAGATACGCAGTATTTT.

The chain is built from TRBV5-4 and TRBJ2-5, with no clear D. Looked up from germline, CDR1 is SGHNT and CDR2 is YYREEE (reference sequence). The CDR3 totals 12 residues. With 4 bases removed from V and 2 bases from J, the gap between germline ends came to 6 bases. The chain's CDR3 is CASSGAQETQYF. CDR3 DNA sequence: TGTGCCAGCAGCGGAGCTCAAGAGACCCAGTACTTC.

V is TRBV11-2 and J is TRBJ2-5, with D possibly being TRBD2 (5 bases). V was pared by 1 base and J by 5 bases, with 17 bases between. The germline V gene has CDR1 SGHAT and CDR2 FQNNGV. The length of the CDR3 is 16 residues. CDR3 sequence: CASSLAWTAFTETQYF. CDR3 coding DNA: TGTGCCAGCAGCTTAGCGTGGACTGCCTTTACGGAGACCCAGTACTTC.

The gene calls are TRBV10-3 and TRBJ1-6; D may be TRBD1 (6 bases). The germline V gene has CDR1 ENHRY and CDR2 SYGVKD. Trimming removed 2 bases from V and 7 bases from J, with 18 bases in between. The CDR3 contains 17 residues. The CDR3 sequence: CAISEVKAQTGNSPLHF. The CDR3, as DNA: TGTGCCATCAGTGAGGTCAAGGCGCAAACAGGGAATTCACCCCTCCACTTT.

V is TRBV7-2 and J is TRBJ2-6; 7 nucleotides agree with TRBD1. CDR3 length: 18 amino acids. Germline CDR1 and CDR2: SGHTA and FQGNSA. The junction had 6 bases not matched to a gene; V was cut back by 1 base and J by 0 bases. CDR3 loop: CASSLGGTAFSGANVLTF. DNA of the CDR3: TGTGCCAGCAGCTTAGGAGGGACAGCCTTCTCTGGGGCCAACGTCCTGACTTTC.

This clone was seen a few times. The chain links TRBV6-6 to TRBJ2-1; 11 nucleotides align to TRBD2. The CDR3 extends over 15 amino acids. With V trimmed by 8 bases and J by 8 bases, 11 bases remained unmatched. Germline V gives CDR1 MNHNY, CDR2 SVGAGI (reference sequence). CDR3 bases: TGTGCCAGCCGGAAAACTAGCGGGAGTTCCCATGAGCAGTTCTTC. Residues: CASRKTSGSSHEQFF.

The rearrangement uses TRBV5-1 and TRBJ2-2; D remains unclear. The CDR3 sequence is 12 residues long. The germline V and J ends were trimmed by 2 bases and 6 bases, with 5 bases remaining between them. Germline V gene data show CDR1 as SGHRS and CDR2 as YFSETQ. CDR3 sequence: CASSLDSGELFF. In DNA, the CDR3 is TGCGCCAGCAGCTTAGACTCCGGGGAGCTGTTTTTT.

The gene calls are TRBV5-4 and TRBJ1-1, with a tentative D call TRBD1 (5 bases). The CDR3 has 13 amino acids. Germline V gives CDR1 SGHNT, CDR2 YYREEE (reference sequence). V shed 3 bases and J shed 5 bases, with 11 bases lying between them. The CDR3 here is CASSSAGRTEAFF. The DNA of the CDR3 is TGTGCCAGCAGCTCCGCAGGGAGGACTGAAGCTTTCTTT.

In nucleotides, the CDR3 is TGTGCCAGCAGCAACAGGGGCTATGGCTACACCTTC. Amino acid sequence: CASSNRGYGYTF. This rearrangement joins TRBV6-5 to TRBJ1-2, with 7 bases that match TRBD1. Losses at the gene ends were 6 bases for V and 4 bases for J; bases not matched to a gene: 2. The CDR3 spans 12 residues. Looked up from germline, CDR1 is MNHEY and CDR2 is SVGAGI.

The V and J genes are TRBV27 and TRBJ2-7, with D possibly TRBD2 on 5 matching bases. There are 13 residues in the CDR3. V gave up 1 base and J gave up 3 bases, with 7 bases separating them. CDR1 and CDR2 (germline): MNHEY, SMNVEV (reference sequence). The CDR3 region has the DNA TGTGCCAGCAGTTTATTACGGGGCTACGAGCAGTACTTC. This codes for CASSLLRGYEQYF.

This chain connects TRBV19 to TRBJ2-7, with a tentative D call TRBD1 (6 bases). The V end lost 6 bases, the J end lost 5 bases, and 20 bases lay between the germline ends. CDR1 and CDR2 (germline): LNHDA, SQIVND (reference sequence). The CDR3 extends over 15 amino acids. Written as DNA, the CDR3 is TGTGCCAGTAGCCCCGACAGGATCTCTTCCAACGAGCAGTACTTC. This translates into CASSPDRISSNEQYF. Complete variable domain (other parts from reference TRBV19 and TRBJ2-7): DGGITQSPKYLFRKEGQNVTLSCEQNLNHDAMYWYRQDPGQGLRLIYYSQIVNDFQKGDIAEGYSVSREKKESFPLTVTSAQKNPTAFYLCASSPDRISSNEQYFGPGTRLTVT.

This clone is a singleton in its sample. This chain connects TRBV5-1 to TRBJ2-7, with TRBD1 matching over 8 bases. The CDR3 consists of 13 residues. The V gene end was trimmed by 3 bases and the J gene end by 6 bases; junction bases not matched to a gene: 5. In germline, CDR1 is SGHRS, CDR2 YFSETQ. CDR3 sequence (DNA): TGCGCCAGCAGCTCTCCAGGGGGCCTCGAGCAGTACTTC. Residues: CASSSPGGLEQYF.

V gene TRBV30 combines with J gene TRBJ2-1; TRBD2 aligns across 9 bases. CDR1 and CDR2 from the germline V gene are GTSNPN and SVGIG (reference sequence). The CDR3 extends over 12 amino acids. The junction had 2 bases not matched to a gene; V was cut back by 4 bases and J by 7 bases. The CDR3 is CAWTSGANEQFF. CDR3 nucleotide sequence: TGTGCCTGGACTAGCGGGGCGAATGAGCAGTTCTTC.